Listed here are 24 T cell receptor beta chains from one sample, sequenced in a study of blood T cell repertoires in COVID-19. The protocol was immunoSEQ multiplex PCR, while the TCRdb copy is restricted to in-frame clones and leaves out a portion. The sample contains roughly 20,000 clones, about 81% of which appear only once. What was sequenced was peripheral blood. These receptors came from a man aged 60 to 75 with acute or convalescent COVID-19.

This sequence joins TRBV6-5 and TRBJ2-1, with a weak D call TRBD1 (6 bases). The CDR3 covers 15 residues. Germline CDR1 and CDR2: MNHEY and SVGAGI. Trimming left V 5 bases short and J 0 bases short, with 11 bases between. The CDR3 nucleotides read TGTGCCAGCAGTCGAACAGGGCTCTCCTACAATGAGCAGTTCTTC. It translates to CASSRTGLSYNEQFF.

The CDR3 reads CASSYAASGAYNEQFF. The CDR3 DNA reads as TGTGCCAGCAGTTACGCGGCTAGCGGGGCGTACAATGAGCAGTTCTTC. This sequence joins TRBV6-5 and TRBJ2-1, with 9 bases lining up with TRBD2. V trimming: 2 bases; J trimming: 4 bases; junction bases outside the gene matches: 6. The CDR3 has 16 amino acids. CDR1 is MNHEY and CDR2 is SVGAGI in the germline V gene.

V usage is TRBV14 and J usage is TRBJ2-1, with 8 nucleotides matching TRBD1. Trimming cost V 1 base and J 2 bases; bases outside gene matches: 7. Germline values: CDR1 SGHDN, CDR2 FVKESK. This CDR3 is built from 17 residues. The CDR3, as DNA: TGTGCCAGCAGCCAAGTAATTAGGACAGGGACCTACAATGAGCAGTTCTTC. Protein sequence: CASSQVIRTGTYNEQFF.

CDR3 sequence reads: CASSLCDSGNTIYF. The CDR3 coding sequence is TGTGCCAGCAGCTTATGCGACTCTGGAAACACCATATATTTT. The rearrangement uses TRBV7-3 and TRBJ1-3, with no clear D. The CDR3 has 14 amino acids. The V gene's germline CDR1 is SGHTA and CDR2 FQGTGA. Between the trimmed V and J ends, which lost 2 bases and 0 bases, there was a span of 5 bases.

This chain uses TRBV6-6 with TRBJ2-3, with D possibly being TRBD2 (6 bases). CDR3 length: 16 residues. Trimming took 8 bases from V and 2 from J, leaving 20 bases between them. The germline V gene has CDR1 MNHNY and CDR2 SVGAGI (reference sequence). This chain's CDR3 is CASESGSGSNTDTQYF. Here the CDR3 DNA reads TGTGCCAGCGAATCTGGTAGCGGTAGTAACACAGATACGCAGTATTTT.

The chain carries TRBV30 and TRBJ2-5, with 8 bases fitting TRBD2. CDR1 is GTSNPN, CDR2 SVGIG, per germline (reference sequence). The V segment lost 0 bases and the J segment 5 bases; nucleotides outside the gene matches: 8. The CDR3 spans 15 residues. The CDR3: CAWSVNGGAMETQYF. As DNA, the CDR3 is TGTGCCTGGAGTGTCAACGGGGGGGCTATGGAGACCCAGTACTTC.

The chain has TRBV2 and TRBJ1-2; D is perhaps TRBD1 (6 bases). V was cut by 4 bases and J by 2 bases, with 14 bases left in between. This CDR3 has 15 amino acids. Germline V gives CDR1 SNHLY, CDR2 FYNNEI. The CDR3, as DNA: TGTGCCAGCAGTGGGGGGCATACAGTGAACTATGGCTACACCTTC. Translation: CASSGGHTVNYGYTF.

The V and J genes are TRBV2 and TRBJ1-2, with D maybe TRBD1 (5 bases). Per the germline V gene, CDR1 is SNHLY and CDR2 is FYNNEI. This CDR3 region has 14 residues. V lost 7 bases and J lost 3, with 15 bases in between. The CDR3 loop is CASTNRGRDYGYTF. In DNA, the CDR3 is TGTGCCAGCACGAATAGGGGCCGCGACTATGGCTACACCTTC. Variable domain in full (rest from reference TRBV2 and TRBJ1-2): EPEVTQTPSHQVTQMGQEVILRCVPISNHLYFYWYRQILGQKVEFLVSFYNNEISEKSEIFDDQFSVERPDGSNFTLKIRSTKLEDSAMYFCASTNRGRDYGYTFGSGTRLTVV.

The chain uses TRBV5-1 and TRBJ1-1, with a weak D call TRBD1 (5 bases). The V end lost 4 bases, the J end lost 1 base, and 17 bases lay between the germline ends. Germline V CDR1 and CDR2: SGHRS, YFSETQ. CDR3 length: 16 residues. The chain's CDR3 is CASSKRETDPNTEAFF. The CDR3 coding sequence is TGCGCCAGCAGCAAACGAGAGACAGATCCGAACACTGAAGCTTTCTTT.

This rearrangement joins TRBV24-1 to TRBJ1-2, with D hard to call. CDR1 is KGHDR and CDR2 is SFDVKD in the germline V gene. This CDR3 has 11 residues. Trimming removed 7 bases from V and 8 bases from J, with 10 bases in between. The CDR3: CATSEGIGYTF. The CDR3 DNA reads TGTGCCACCAGCGAGGGTATAGGCTACACCTTC.

The chain links TRBV7-9 to TRBJ1-5; 7 nucleotides line up with TRBD1. The V segment lost 5 bases and the J segment 9 bases; nucleotides outside the gene matches: 4. This CDR3 comprises 12 residues. Per germline, CDR1 SEHNR and CDR2 FQNEAQ (reference sequence). CDR3 sequence reads: CASSPNRGPQHF. The DNA of the CDR3 is TGTGCCAGCAGCCCGAACAGGGGGCCCCAGCATTTT. The full variable domain, completed using reference TRBV7-9 and TRBJ1-5, is DTGVSQNPRHKITKRGQNVTFRCDPISEHNRLYWYRQTLGQGPEFLTYFQNEAQLEKSRLLSDRFSAERPKGSFSTLEIQRTEQGDSAMYLCASSPNRGPQHFGDGTRLSIL.

The gene calls are TRBV19 and TRBJ2-5, with a possible D match to TRBD1 (5 bases). Germline CDR1 and CDR2: LNHDA and SQIVND (reference sequence). The V end was cut by 1 base, the J end by 5 bases, with 11 bases between. The CDR3 sequence is 14 residues long. The CDR3 sequence is CASSIGRGEETQYF. CDR3 bases: TGTGCCAGTAGTATAGGAAGGGGCGAGGAGACCCAGTACTTC. Full variable domain (remainder filled in from reference TRBV19 and TRBJ2-5): DGGITQSPKYLFRKEGQNVTLSCEQNLNHDAMYWYRQDPGQGLRLIYYSQIVNDFQKGDIAEGYSVSREKKESFPLTVTSAQKNPTAFYLCASSIGRGEETQYFGPGTRLLVL.

This chain links TRBV5-6 with TRBJ1-2; 10 bases agree with TRBD1. This CDR3 spans 15 amino acids. From germline, CDR1 is SGHDT and CDR2 YYEEEE. The junction had 6 bases not matched to a gene; V was cut back by 4 bases and J by 3 bases. CDR3 sequence: CASSTDRGPHYGYTF. CDR3 nucleotide sequence: TGTGCCAGCAGCACCGACAGGGGGCCCCACTATGGCTACACCTTC.

Comments on this clone: This specimen includes other DNA sequences encoding the same CDR3. The chain has TRBV7-2 and TRBJ2-7, with TRBD1 identical over 10 bases. The ends lost 6 bases at V and 2 bases at J; junction bases unmatched: 7. The CDR3 has 15 amino acids. Per germline, CDR1 SGHTA and CDR2 FQGNSA. CDR3: CASSRRQGAPYEQYF. CDR3 sequence (DNA): TGTGCCAGCAGTCGCCGACAGGGGGCCCCCTACGAGCAGTACTTC.

The chain combines TRBV6-1 with TRBJ1-6, with 10 nucleotides matching TRBD1. V was pared by 5 bases and J by 9 bases, with 4 bases of the junction left unmatched. CDR3 length: 14 amino acids. The germline V gene has CDR1 MNHNS and CDR2 SASEGT. This CDR3 reads CASSPRDRGSPLHF. In nucleotides, the CDR3 is TGTGCCAGCAGTCCCAGGGACAGGGGTTCACCCCTCCACTTT.

The rearrangement links TRBV15 to TRBJ1-5; the match to TRBD1 covers 7 bases. CDR3 length: 15 amino acids. The V gene end was trimmed by 8 bases and the J gene end by 5 bases; junction bases not matched to a gene: 12. Germline V gene lookup returns CDR1 LNHNV and CDR2 YYDKDF (reference sequence). The CDR3 DNA sequence: TGTGCCACCCGGAGGGGCCAAGGGGGCCATCAGCCCCAGCATTTT. Translating it yields CATRRGQGGHQPQHF.

The chain combines TRBV28 with TRBJ1-5; 7 nucleotides agree with TRBD1. The CDR3 sequence is 20 residues long. V lost 2 bases and J lost 4; bases outside the gene matches: 20. The germline CDR1 and CDR2 sequences are MDHEN and SYDVKM. The CDR3 loop reads CASSLRALSFGTDNNQPQHF. The CDR3, as DNA: TGTGCCAGCAGTTTACGGGCCTTGTCGTTCGGGACAGACAATAATCAGCCCCAGCATTTT. The full variable domain, in which reference TRBV28 and TRBJ1-5 provide the parts outside the CDR3, is DVKVTQSSRYLVKRTGEKVFLECVQDMDHENMFWYRQDPGLGLRLIYFSYDVKMKEKGDIPEGYSVSREKKERFSLILESASTNQTSMYLCASSLRALSFGTDNNQPQHFGDGTRLSIL.

CDR3: CASGQQGGNTEAFF. As DNA, the CDR3 is TGCGCCAGCGGACAACAGGGTGGGAACACTGAAGCTTTCTTT. The chain is built from TRBV5-1 and TRBJ1-1, with a possible D match to TRBD1 (6 bases). The CDR3 has 14 amino acids. Germline V gene data show CDR1 as SGHRS and CDR2 as YFSETQ. Trimming pared 7 bases from V and 1 base from J, leaving 14 bases between.

The chain uses TRBV5-1 and TRBJ2-5, with D perhaps matching TRBD2 (6 bases). The CDR3 is 14 amino acids. Trimming removed 7 bases at V and 5 bases at J, with 18 bases between. Germline loops: CDR1 SGHRS, CDR2 YFSETQ. The CDR3 coding sequence is TGCGCCAGCGAGAAGACGGGGGACGGGGAGACCCAGTACTTC. Translation: CASEKTGDGETQYF.

This sequence joins TRBV4-1 and TRBJ1-2, with 9 positions matching TRBD1. Trimming removed 5 bases from V and 0 bases from J; junction bases left unmatched: 16. This CDR3 has 19 amino acids. Germline loops: CDR1 MGHRA, CDR2 YSYEKL. Written as DNA, the CDR3 is TGCGCCAGCAGCGAAACCCGGGACAGGGCTCTTCTAGCTAACTATGGCTACACCTTC. Translating gives CASSETRDRALLANYGYTF.

This rearrangement joins TRBV18 to TRBJ2-2; D unclear. Germline loops: CDR1 KGHSH, CDR2 LQKENI. The CDR3 is 12 residues long. Trimming took off 6 bases at V and 7 bases at J, with 9 bases between the two ends. The CDR3 coding sequence is TGTGCCAGCTCCCTATACGACGGGGAGCTGTTTTTT. This gives the protein CASSLYDGELFF. Together with reference TRBV18 and TRBJ2-2, the CDR3 gives the full variable domain: NAGVMQNPRHLVRRRGQEARLRCSPMKGHSHVYWYRQLPEEGLKFMVYLQKENIIDESGMPKERFSAEFPKEGPSILRIQQVVRGDSAAYFCASSLYDGELFFGEGSRLTVL.

The chain carries TRBV6-2 or TRBV6-3 and TRBJ1-1; D is possibly TRBD1 (5 bases). Trimming cost V 0 bases and J 2 bases, with 10 bases left between them. Germline assignment: CDR1 MNHEY and CDR2 SVGEGT. The CDR3 totals 15 residues. The CDR3 protein is CASSYSGTENTEAFF. The CDR3 DNA reads TGTGCCAGCAGTTACTCTGGGACTGAAAACACTGAAGCTTTCTTT.

The chain uses TRBV6-5 and TRBJ1-2; D unresolved. Germline-derived CDR1 and CDR2 are MNHEY and SVGAGI. The V end lost 6 bases, the J end lost 4 bases, and 12 bases lay between the germline ends. This CDR3 is built from 13 residues. The CDR3 protein is CASSFVQAYGYTF. CDR3 in DNA: TGTGCCAGCAGCTTCGTCCAGGCCTATGGCTACACCTTC.

This rearrangement joins TRBV27 to TRBJ1-1; 10 bases match TRBD1. CDR1 MNHEY and CDR2 SMNVEV come from the germline V gene (reference sequence). V shed 4 bases and J 5 bases; nucleotides not matched to a gene: 25. This CDR3 region has 21 residues. DNA for the CDR3: TGTGCCAGCAGTTCCCGAGGCATAACCGGGACAGGGGTCGGTATCTGGACTGAAGCTTTCTTT. Translated: CASSSRGITGTGVGIWTEAFF.